This T cell receptor (beta chain) is from a study of blood T cell repertoires in COVID-19. CDR1 and CDR2 (germline): SNHLY, FYNNEI. This CDR3 region has 14 residues. Trimming took off 6 bases at V and 8 bases at J, with 14 bases between the two ends. Libraries were prepared by immunoSEQ multiplex PCR; TCRdb keeps only in-frame clonotypes and omits some of them. The sample contains under 120,000 clones, approximately 90% of which appear only once. The clonotype comes from an elderly woman with acute or convalescent COVID-19. The genes are TRBV2 and TRBJ1-6; weak D call: TRBD1 (6 bases). Sequencing input: peripheral blood. In DNA form, the CDR3 reads TGTGCCAGCAGAGCAACAGGGTTCGATTCACCCCTCCACTTT. It is translated as CASRATGFDSPLHF.